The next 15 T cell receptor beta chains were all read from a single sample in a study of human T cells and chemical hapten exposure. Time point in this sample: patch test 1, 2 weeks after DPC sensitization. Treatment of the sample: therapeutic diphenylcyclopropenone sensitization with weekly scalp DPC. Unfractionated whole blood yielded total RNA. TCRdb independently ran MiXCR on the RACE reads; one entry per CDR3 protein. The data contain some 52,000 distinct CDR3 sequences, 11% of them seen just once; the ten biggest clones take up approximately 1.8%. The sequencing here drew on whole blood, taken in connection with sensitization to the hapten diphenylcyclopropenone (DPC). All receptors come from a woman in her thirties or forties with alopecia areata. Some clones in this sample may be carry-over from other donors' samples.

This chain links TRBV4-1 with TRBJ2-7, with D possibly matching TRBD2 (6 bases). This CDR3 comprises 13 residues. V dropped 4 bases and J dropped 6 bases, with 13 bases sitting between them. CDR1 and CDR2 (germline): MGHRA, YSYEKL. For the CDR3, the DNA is TGCGCCAGCAGCCCGCTCGGAGGGCCCGAGCAGTACTTC. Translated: CASSPLGGPEQYF.

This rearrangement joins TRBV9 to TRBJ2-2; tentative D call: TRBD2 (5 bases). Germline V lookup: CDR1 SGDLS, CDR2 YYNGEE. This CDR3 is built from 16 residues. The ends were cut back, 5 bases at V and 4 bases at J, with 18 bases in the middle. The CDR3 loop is CASSVTIGAVTGELFF. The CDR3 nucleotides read TGTGCCAGCAGTGTCACCATCGGAGCGGTCACCGGGGAGCTGTTTTTT.

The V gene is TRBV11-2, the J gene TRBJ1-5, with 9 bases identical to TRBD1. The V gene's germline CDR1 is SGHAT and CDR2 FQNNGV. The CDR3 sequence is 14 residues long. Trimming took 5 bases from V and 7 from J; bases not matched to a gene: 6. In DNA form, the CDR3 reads TGTGCCAGCAGCCAGGACAGGGGCGGGCAGCCCCAGCATTTT. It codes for CASSQDRGGQPQHF.

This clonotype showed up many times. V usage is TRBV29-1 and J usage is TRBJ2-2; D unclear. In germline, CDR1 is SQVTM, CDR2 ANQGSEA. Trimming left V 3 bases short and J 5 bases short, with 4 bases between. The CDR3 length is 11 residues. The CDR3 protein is CSVDRTGELFF. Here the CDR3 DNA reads TGCAGCGTTGACCGAACCGGGGAGCTGTTTTTT.

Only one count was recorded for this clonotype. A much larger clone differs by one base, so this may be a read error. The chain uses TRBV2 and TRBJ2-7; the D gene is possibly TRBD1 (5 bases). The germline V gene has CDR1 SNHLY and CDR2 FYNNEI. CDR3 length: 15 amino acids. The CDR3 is CASKPLPRAPYEQNF. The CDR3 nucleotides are TGTGCCAGCAAACCTCTACCCAGGGCCCCCTACGAGCAGAACTTC.

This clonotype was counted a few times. This CDR3 is CASSAGDWKTQYF. The CDR3 region has the DNA TGTGCCAGCAGCGCTGGGGATTGGAAGACCCAGTACTTC. The chain has TRBV6-6 and TRBJ2-5; D ambiguous. Germline V gene data show CDR1 as MNHNY and CDR2 as SVGAGI (reference sequence). The CDR3 length is 13 residues. V lost 6 bases to trimming and J lost 6 bases, with 14 bases between them.

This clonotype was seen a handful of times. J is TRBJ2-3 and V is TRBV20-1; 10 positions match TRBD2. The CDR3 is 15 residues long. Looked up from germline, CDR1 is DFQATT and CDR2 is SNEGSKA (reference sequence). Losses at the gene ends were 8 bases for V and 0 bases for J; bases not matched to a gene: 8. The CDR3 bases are TGCAGTCCCGGTGGACTAGCGGAAAGCACAGATACGCAGTATTTT. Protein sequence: CSPGGLAESTDTQYF.

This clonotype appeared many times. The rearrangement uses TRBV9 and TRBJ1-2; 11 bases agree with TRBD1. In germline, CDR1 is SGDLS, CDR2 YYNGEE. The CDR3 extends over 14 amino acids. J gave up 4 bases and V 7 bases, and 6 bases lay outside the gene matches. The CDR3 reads CASRNGQGAYGYTF. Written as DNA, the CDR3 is TGTGCCAGCCGTAATGGACAGGGGGCCTATGGCTACACCTTC.

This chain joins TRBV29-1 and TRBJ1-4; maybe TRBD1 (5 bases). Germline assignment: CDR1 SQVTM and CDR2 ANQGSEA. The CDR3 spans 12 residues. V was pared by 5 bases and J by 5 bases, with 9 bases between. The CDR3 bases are TGCAGCGTTCCCGACAGAAATGAAAAACTGTTTTTT. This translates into CSVPDRNEKLFF.

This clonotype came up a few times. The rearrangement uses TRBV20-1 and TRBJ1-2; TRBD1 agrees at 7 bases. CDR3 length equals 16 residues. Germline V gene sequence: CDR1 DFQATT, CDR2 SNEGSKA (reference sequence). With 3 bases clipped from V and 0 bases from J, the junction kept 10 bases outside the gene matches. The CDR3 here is CSASGTAPISNYGYTF. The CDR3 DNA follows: TGCAGTGCTAGCGGGACAGCACCAATTTCTAACTATGGCTACACCTTC.

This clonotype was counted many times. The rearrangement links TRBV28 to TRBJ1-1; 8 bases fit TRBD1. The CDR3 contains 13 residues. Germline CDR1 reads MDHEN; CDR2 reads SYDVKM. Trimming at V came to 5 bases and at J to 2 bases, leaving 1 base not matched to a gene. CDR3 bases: TGTGCCAGCAGTACAGGGGGAAACACTGAAGCTTTCTTT. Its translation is CASSTGGNTEAFF. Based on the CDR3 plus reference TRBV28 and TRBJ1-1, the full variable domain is DVKVTQSSRYLVKRTGEKVFLECVQDMDHENMFWYRQDPGLGLRLIYFSYDVKMKEKGDIPEGYSVSREKKERFSLILESASTNQTSMYLCASSTGGNTEAFFGQGTRLTVV.

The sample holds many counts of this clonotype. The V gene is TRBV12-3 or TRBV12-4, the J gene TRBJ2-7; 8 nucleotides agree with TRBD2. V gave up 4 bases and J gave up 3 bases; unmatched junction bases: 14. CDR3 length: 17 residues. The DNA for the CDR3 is TGTGCCAGCAGTTCATCAGAACCACCCGGGGGGGACTACGAGCAGTACTTC. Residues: CASSSSEPPGGDYEQYF.

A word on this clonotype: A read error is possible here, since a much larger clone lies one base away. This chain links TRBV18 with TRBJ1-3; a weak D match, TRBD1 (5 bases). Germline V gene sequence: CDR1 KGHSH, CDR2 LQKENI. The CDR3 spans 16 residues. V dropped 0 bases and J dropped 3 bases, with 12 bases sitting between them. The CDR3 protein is CASSPPGVGGGNTIYF. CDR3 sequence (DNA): TGTGCCAGCTCACCACCCGGGGTCGGGGGTGGAAACACCATATATTTT.

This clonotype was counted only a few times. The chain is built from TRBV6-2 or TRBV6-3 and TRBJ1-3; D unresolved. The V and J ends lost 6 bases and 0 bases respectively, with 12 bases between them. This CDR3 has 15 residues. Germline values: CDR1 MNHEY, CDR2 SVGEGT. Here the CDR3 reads CASRTRRSSGNTIYF. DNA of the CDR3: TGTGCCAGCAGAACCAGAAGAAGCTCTGGAAACACCATATATTTT.

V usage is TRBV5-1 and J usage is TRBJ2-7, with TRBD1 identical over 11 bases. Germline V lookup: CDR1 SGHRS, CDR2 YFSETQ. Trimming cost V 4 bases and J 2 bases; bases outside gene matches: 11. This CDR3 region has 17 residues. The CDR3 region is CASSPSTPGQGAYEQYF. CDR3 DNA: TGCGCCAGCAGCCCGTCTACACCGGGACAGGGGGCCTACGAGCAGTACTTC.